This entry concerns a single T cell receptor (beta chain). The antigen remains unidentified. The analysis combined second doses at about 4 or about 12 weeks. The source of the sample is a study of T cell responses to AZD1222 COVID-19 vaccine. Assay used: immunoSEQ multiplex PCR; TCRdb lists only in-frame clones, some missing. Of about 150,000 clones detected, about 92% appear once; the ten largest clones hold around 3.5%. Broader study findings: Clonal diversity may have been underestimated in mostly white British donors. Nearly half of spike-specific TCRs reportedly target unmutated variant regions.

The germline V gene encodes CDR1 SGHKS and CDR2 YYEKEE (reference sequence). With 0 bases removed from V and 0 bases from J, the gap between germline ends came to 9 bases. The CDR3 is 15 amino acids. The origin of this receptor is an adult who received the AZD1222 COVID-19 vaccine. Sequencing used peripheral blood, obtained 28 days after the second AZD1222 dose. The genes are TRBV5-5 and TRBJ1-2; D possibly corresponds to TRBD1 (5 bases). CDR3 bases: TGTGCCAGCAGCTTGGCAGGGACTTCTAACTATGGCTACACCTTC. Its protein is CASSLAGTSNYGYTF.